Shown below are 11 T cell receptor beta chains from a single sample sequenced in a study of blood T cells in healthy people across ages. Together with a sample-barcoded 5' primer, a J-beta primer mix was included in a second PCR lasting roughly 6 to 12 cycles. TCRdb re-called the 5' RACE reads through MiXCR, storing one row per CDR3 protein. The sample carries a few hundred thousand distinct CDR3 sequences, over 25% recorded once. The same data also went into a second study, on T cells of mothers and their children.

Sequencing input: blood. These receptors were obtained from a boy aged 2 to 10 in good health.

This clonotype was seen a few times. The rearrangement links TRBV12-3 or TRBV12-4 to TRBJ2-1; TRBD2 might be the D (6 bases). This CDR3 contains 16 residues. V lost 6 bases to trimming and J lost 2 bases, with 17 bases between them. This CDR3 reads CASSPWRGPTYNEQFF. The CDR3 nucleotides are TGTGCCAGCAGCCCCTGGCGGGGACCCACCTACAATGAGCAGTTCTTC.

This clonotype came up a few times. This sequence joins TRBV27 and TRBJ1-3; tentatively, D is TRBD1 (5 bases). Germline assignment: CDR1 MNHEY and CDR2 SMNVEV (reference sequence). The CDR3 totals 14 residues. V was shortened by 5 bases and J by 0 bases, with 8 bases between the two germline ends. DNA of the CDR3: TGTGCCAGCAGTCAAGGGACCTCTGGAAACACCATATATTTT. Its protein is CASSQGTSGNTIYF.

This clonotype was seen repeatedly, ten times or more. V usage is TRBV4-3 and J usage is TRBJ1-1; no definite D call. This CDR3 contains 15 residues. Germline CDR1 LGHNA, CDR2 YSLEER. V gave up 0 bases and J gave up 1 base, with 9 bases separating them. The CDR3 region has the DNA TGCGCCAGCAGCCAAGAGGGTGTGGGGAACACTGAAGCTTTCTTT. Amino acids: CASSQEGVGNTEAFF.

This clonotype showed up just a few times. The chain uses TRBV12-3 or TRBV12-4 and TRBJ2-3; D perhaps matches TRBD1 (6 bases). The CDR3 sequence is 12 residues long. V was trimmed by 7 bases and J by 8 bases, leaving 13 bases between them. The CDR3 coding sequence is TGTGCCAGCACCAAGACAGGAGGTACGCAGTATTTT. Its translation: CASTKTGGTQYF.

The CDR3 region has the DNA TGTGCCAGCAGCGTCTTCGACAGGGGTGACACTGAAGCTTTCTTT. Protein product: CASSVFDRGDTEAFF. V is TRBV9 and J is TRBJ1-1; 8 bases are a match to TRBD1. The CDR3 is 15 residues long. The J segment lost 3 bases and the V segment lost 2 bases, leaving 6 bases of the junction unmatched. The germline V gene has CDR1 SGDLS and CDR2 YYNGEE. Looking up the rest from reference TRBV9 and TRBJ1-1 gives the full variable domain: DSGVTQTPKHLITATGQRVTLRCSPRSGDLSVYWYQQSLDQGLQFLIQYYNGEERAKGNILERFSAQQFPDLHSELNLSSLELGDSALYFCASSVFDRGDTEAFFGQGTRLTVV.

This clonotype was recorded a few times. V is TRBV7-9 and J is TRBJ2-5, with 12 positions matching TRBD2. TRBJ2-7 matches the DNA end more closely, so the J call is doubtful. Germline CDR1 is SEHNR and CDR2 is FQNEAQ (reference sequence). The CDR3 length is 16 residues. For the CDR3, the DNA is TGTGCCAGCAGCTCGACCCGGACTAGCGGGACCTACGAGCAGTACTTC. Protein product: CASSSTRTSGTYEQYF.

The chain combines TRBV6-6 with TRBJ1-1; D is ambiguous. V lost 2 bases and J lost 6, with 16 bases in between. CDR1 and CDR2 from the germline V gene are MNHNY and SVGAGI (reference sequence). The CDR3 extends over 15 amino acids. The chain's CDR3 is CASSYTSQLYPEAFF. The CDR3 nucleotides read TGTGCCAGCAGTTACACCAGCCAACTGTATCCTGAAGCTTTCTTT.

The V and J genes are TRBV2 and TRBJ1-2; D gene uncertain. V was trimmed by 6 bases and J by 2 bases, leaving 13 bases between them. The CDR3 has 14 amino acids. Germline assignment: CDR1 SNHLY and CDR2 FYNNEI. The CDR3 region is CASRGPGVNYGYTF. In DNA, the CDR3 is TGTGCCAGCAGAGGCCCCGGGGTCAACTATGGCTACACCTTC.

V usage is TRBV19 and J usage is TRBJ1-2; 8 nucleotides agree with TRBD1. The CDR3 length is 12 residues. CDR1 LNHDA and CDR2 SQIVND come from the germline V gene (reference sequence). The trim removed 7 bases at V and 7 bases at J, leaving 5 bases unmatched. CDR3 residues: CASTQGALGYTF. The DNA of the CDR3 is TGTGCCAGTACTCAGGGGGCGCTTGGCTACACCTTC.

The chain is built from TRBV6-1 and TRBJ2-7; weak D call: TRBD1 (6 bases). Germline CDR1 and CDR2: MNHNS and SASEGT. The CDR3 extends over 14 amino acids. The V and J ends lost 6 bases and 4 bases respectively, with 16 bases between them. The CDR3 nucleotides read TGTGCCAGCAGAGACTACAGGGTTCTGTACGAGCAGTACTTC. Its protein product is CASRDYRVLYEQYF.

V usage is TRBV6-2 or TRBV6-3 and J usage is TRBJ2-7, with 9 nucleotides matching TRBD2. V lost 6 bases, J lost 1 base, and 10 bases stayed unmatched. Germline lookup yields CDR1 MNHEY and CDR2 SVGEGT. The CDR3 totals 16 residues. The CDR3 sequence is CASREPLAGTSYEQYF. CDR3 DNA sequence: TGTGCCAGCAGGGAGCCTCTAGCGGGAACGTCCTACGAGCAGTACTTC.